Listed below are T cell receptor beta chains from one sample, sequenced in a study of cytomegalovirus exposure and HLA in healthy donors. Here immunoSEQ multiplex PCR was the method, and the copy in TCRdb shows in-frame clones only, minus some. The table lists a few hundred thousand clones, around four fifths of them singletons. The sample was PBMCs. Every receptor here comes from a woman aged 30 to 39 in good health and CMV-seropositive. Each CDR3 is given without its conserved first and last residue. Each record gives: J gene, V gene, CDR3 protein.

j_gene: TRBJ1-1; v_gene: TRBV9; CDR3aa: ASSPEDQWHTEAF
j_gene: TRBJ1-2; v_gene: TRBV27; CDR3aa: ASTHVSAGGDIGYGYT
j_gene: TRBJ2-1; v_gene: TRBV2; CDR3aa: ASSGHSESSYNEQF
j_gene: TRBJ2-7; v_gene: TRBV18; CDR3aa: ASSPGAPYEQY
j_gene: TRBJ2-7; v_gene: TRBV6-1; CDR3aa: ASSDLGISDEQY
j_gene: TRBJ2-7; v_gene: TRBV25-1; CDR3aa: ASTTSKGQNHEQY
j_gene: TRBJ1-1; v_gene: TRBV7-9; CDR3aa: ASSLVHSYTEAF
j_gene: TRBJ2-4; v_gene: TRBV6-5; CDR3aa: ASTLTITTRDIQY
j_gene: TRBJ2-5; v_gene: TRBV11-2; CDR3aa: ASSHPGETQY
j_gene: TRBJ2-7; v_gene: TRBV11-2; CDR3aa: ASSLEESGLANPYEQY
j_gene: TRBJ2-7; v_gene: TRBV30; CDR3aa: AWVRTRYPYEQY
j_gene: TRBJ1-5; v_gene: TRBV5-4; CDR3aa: ASSEDRDNQPQH
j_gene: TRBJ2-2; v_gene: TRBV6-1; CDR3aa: ASSASGSPGELF
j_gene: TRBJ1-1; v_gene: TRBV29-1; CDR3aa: SVEMRNQHTEAF
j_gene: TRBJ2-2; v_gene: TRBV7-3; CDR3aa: ASSSSFPGELF
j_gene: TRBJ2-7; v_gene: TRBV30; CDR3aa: AWSVNGYEQY
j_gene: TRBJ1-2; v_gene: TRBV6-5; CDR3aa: ASSSLDRTTRYGYT
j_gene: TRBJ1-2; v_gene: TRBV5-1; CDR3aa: ASSGTGQSYT
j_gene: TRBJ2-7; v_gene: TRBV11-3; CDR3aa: ASSLVGSSAYEQY
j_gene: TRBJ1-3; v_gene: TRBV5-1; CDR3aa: ASSGDRGRNTIY
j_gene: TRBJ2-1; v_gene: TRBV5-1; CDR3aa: ASKGQSRNEQF
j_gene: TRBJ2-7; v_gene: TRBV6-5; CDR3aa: ASSYIRDSGAHEQY
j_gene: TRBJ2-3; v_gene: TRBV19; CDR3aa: ASRSIATSTDTQY
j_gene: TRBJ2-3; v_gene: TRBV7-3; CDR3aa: ASSVGHSTDTQY
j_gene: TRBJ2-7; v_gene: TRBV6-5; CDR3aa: ASSEIGQDYEQY
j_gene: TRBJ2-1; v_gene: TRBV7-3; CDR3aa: ASSLNGGAVHEQF
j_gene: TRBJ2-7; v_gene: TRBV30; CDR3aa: AWSMGGSYEQY
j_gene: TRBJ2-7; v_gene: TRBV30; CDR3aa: AWTGRDEQY
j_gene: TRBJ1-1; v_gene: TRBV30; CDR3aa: AWSVTGMNTEAF
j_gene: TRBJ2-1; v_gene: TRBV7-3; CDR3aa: ASSLNLAGPLHEQF
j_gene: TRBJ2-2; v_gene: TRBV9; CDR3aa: ASSLRGSSGELF
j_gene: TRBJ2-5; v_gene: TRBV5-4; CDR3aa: ASSVQVQETQY
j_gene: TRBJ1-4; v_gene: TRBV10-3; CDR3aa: AISESGGQNEKLF
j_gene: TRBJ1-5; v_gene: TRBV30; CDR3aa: AWDQGGDQPQH
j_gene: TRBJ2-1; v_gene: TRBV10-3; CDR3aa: AISVMVGGRGSYNEQF
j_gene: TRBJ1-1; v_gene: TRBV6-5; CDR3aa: ASSYSPWNTEAF
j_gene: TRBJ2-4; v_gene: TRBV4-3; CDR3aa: ASSQDRAKNIQY
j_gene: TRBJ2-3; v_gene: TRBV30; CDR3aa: AWNWGDTQY
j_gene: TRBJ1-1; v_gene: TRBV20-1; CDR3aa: SASSNTEAF
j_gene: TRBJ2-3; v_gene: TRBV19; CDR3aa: ASSGHGGDGDTQY
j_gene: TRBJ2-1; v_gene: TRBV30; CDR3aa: ACGRNYNEQF
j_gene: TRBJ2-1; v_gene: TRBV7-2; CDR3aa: ASSFMAQGLPSSYNEQF
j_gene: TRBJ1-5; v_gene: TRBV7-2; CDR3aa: ASSVWTGDQPQH
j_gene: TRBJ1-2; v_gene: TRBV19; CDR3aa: ASSIVQGANYGYT
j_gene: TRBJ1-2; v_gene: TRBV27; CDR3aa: ASRGYRVGGYT
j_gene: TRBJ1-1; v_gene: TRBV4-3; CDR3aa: ASSQVRDTEAF
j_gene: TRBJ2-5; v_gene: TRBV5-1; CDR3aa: ASSSVVGGPETQY
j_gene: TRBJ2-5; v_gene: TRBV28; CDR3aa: ASSLLGTSGGETQY
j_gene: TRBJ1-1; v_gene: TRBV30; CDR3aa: AWNRGGTEAF
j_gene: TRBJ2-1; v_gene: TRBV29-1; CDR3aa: SVGQSGLSSYNEQF
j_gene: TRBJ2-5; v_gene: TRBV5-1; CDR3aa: ASSLGATSGRAETQY
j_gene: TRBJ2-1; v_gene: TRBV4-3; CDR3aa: ASSQDPYKLQF
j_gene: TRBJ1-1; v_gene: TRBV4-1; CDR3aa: ASSKTTGLGDEAF
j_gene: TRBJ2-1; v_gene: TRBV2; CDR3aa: ASSESAGSLYNEQF
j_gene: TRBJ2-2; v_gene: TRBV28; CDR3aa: ASSFLLGGTGELF